The 9 T cell receptor beta chains listed next were all sequenced from one sample in a study of T cell responses to AZD1222 COVID-19 vaccine. Sequenced by immunoSEQ multiplex PCR; TCRdb stores in-frame clones only, minus some. The sample records 130,000 to 150,000 clones, more than 80% being singletons. Sample: peripheral blood, taken on day 0 of AZD1222 vaccination. These receptors originate from an adult in good health.

The chain is built from TRBV27 and TRBJ2-7, with 7 bases identical to TRBD1. The CDR3 totals 15 residues. CDR1 is MNHEY and CDR2 is SMNVEV in the germline V gene (reference sequence). Trimming took 5 bases from V and 0 from J; bases not matched to a gene: 7. The CDR3, as DNA: TGTGCCAGCAGTCAACTGGGACAGAACTCCTACGAGCAGTACTTC. Encoded protein: CASSQLGQNSYEQYF.

The V call is TRBV9, the J call TRBJ2-1; TRBD2 matches at 11 bases. V shed 0 bases and J 5 bases; nucleotides not matched to a gene: 10. The germline V gene has CDR1 SGDLS and CDR2 YYNGEE. This CDR3 has 18 amino acids. The CDR3 DNA reads as TGTGCCAGCAGCGTAGCTTCCGGGACTAGCGGAATCCACAATGAGCAGTTCTTC. Its translation: CASSVASGTSGIHNEQFF. Full variable domain (outside the CDR3, taken from reference TRBV9 and TRBJ2-1): DSGVTQTPKHLITATGQRVTLRCSPRSGDLSVYWYQQSLDQGLQFLIQYYNGEERAKGNILERFSAQQFPDLHSELNLSSLELGDSALYFCASSVASGTSGIHNEQFFGPGTRLTVL.

CDR3 coding DNA: TGCAGCGTTGGCCATAGCCGCTCCTACAATGAGCAGTTCTTC. This codes for CSVGHSRSYNEQFF. This chain connects TRBV29-1 to TRBJ2-1; D remains unclear. The CDR3 loop spans 14 amino acids. The germline V gene has CDR1 SQVTM and CDR2 ANQGSEA. Trimming left V 4 bases short and J 0 bases short, with 10 bases between.

This clone showed up just once. V gene TRBV12-5 combines with J gene TRBJ1-6; 8 nucleotides align to TRBD1. V lost 0 bases, J lost 4 bases, and 5 bases stayed unmatched. The V gene's germline CDR1 is LGHNT and CDR2 FRNRAP. The CDR3 extends over 17 amino acids. This CDR3 reads CASGLVSDRGYNSPLHF. CDR3 in DNA: TGTGCTAGTGGTTTGGTCTCTGACAGGGGATATAATTCACCCCTCCACTTT.

CDR3 region: CASSFGGETQYF. The DNA for the CDR3 is TGTGCCAGCAGCTTCGGGGGAGAGACCCAGTACTTC. The J gene is TRBJ2-5, the V gene TRBV7-9, with TRBD2 as a possible D gene (6 bases). CDR3 length: 12 amino acids. Trimming pared 3 bases from V and 4 bases from J, leaving 6 bases between. Germline V gene lookup returns CDR1 SEHNR and CDR2 FQNEAQ (reference sequence).

The rearrangement uses TRBV10-3 and TRBJ1-1; 8 bases agree with TRBD1. In germline, CDR1 is ENHRY, CDR2 SYGVKD. V gave up 6 bases and J gave up 2 bases; unmatched junction bases: 5. The CDR3 covers 14 residues. CDR3 region: CAISGGQGNTEAFF. DNA for the CDR3: TGTGCCATCAGCGGAGGACAGGGCAACACTGAAGCTTTCTTT.

The V call is TRBV3-1 (or the pseudogene TRBV3-2), the J call TRBJ1-5; TRBD1 might be the D (6 bases). Germline assignment: CDR1 LGHDT and CDR2 YNNKEL (reference sequence). Trimming removed 4 bases from V and 4 bases from J, with 14 bases in between. The length of the CDR3 is 15 residues. The CDR3 DNA is TGTGCCAGCAGCCCCGGGGACATAGGGAATCAGCCCCAGCATTTT. Translated, it gives CASSPGDIGNQPQHF.

The chain is built from TRBV18 and TRBJ2-5; TRBD2 aligns across 8 bases. V lost 6 bases and J lost 2; bases outside the gene matches: 5. Germline-derived CDR1 and CDR2 are KGHSH and LQKENI. The CDR3 length is 14 residues. CDR3: CASSLAGRQETQYF. In DNA, the CDR3 is TGTGCCAGCTCGTTAGCGGGACGACAAGAGACCCAGTACTTC.

This rearrangement joins TRBV6-5 to TRBJ2-7, with D perhaps TRBD1 (6 bases). The CDR3 length is 14 residues. V lost 0 bases, J lost 0 bases, and 6 bases lay in between. The germline V gene has CDR1 MNHEY and CDR2 SVGAGI. CDR3 nucleotides: TGTGCCAGCAGTTACTCGGGACACTCCTACGAGCAGTACTTC. Translating it yields CASSYSGHSYEQYF.